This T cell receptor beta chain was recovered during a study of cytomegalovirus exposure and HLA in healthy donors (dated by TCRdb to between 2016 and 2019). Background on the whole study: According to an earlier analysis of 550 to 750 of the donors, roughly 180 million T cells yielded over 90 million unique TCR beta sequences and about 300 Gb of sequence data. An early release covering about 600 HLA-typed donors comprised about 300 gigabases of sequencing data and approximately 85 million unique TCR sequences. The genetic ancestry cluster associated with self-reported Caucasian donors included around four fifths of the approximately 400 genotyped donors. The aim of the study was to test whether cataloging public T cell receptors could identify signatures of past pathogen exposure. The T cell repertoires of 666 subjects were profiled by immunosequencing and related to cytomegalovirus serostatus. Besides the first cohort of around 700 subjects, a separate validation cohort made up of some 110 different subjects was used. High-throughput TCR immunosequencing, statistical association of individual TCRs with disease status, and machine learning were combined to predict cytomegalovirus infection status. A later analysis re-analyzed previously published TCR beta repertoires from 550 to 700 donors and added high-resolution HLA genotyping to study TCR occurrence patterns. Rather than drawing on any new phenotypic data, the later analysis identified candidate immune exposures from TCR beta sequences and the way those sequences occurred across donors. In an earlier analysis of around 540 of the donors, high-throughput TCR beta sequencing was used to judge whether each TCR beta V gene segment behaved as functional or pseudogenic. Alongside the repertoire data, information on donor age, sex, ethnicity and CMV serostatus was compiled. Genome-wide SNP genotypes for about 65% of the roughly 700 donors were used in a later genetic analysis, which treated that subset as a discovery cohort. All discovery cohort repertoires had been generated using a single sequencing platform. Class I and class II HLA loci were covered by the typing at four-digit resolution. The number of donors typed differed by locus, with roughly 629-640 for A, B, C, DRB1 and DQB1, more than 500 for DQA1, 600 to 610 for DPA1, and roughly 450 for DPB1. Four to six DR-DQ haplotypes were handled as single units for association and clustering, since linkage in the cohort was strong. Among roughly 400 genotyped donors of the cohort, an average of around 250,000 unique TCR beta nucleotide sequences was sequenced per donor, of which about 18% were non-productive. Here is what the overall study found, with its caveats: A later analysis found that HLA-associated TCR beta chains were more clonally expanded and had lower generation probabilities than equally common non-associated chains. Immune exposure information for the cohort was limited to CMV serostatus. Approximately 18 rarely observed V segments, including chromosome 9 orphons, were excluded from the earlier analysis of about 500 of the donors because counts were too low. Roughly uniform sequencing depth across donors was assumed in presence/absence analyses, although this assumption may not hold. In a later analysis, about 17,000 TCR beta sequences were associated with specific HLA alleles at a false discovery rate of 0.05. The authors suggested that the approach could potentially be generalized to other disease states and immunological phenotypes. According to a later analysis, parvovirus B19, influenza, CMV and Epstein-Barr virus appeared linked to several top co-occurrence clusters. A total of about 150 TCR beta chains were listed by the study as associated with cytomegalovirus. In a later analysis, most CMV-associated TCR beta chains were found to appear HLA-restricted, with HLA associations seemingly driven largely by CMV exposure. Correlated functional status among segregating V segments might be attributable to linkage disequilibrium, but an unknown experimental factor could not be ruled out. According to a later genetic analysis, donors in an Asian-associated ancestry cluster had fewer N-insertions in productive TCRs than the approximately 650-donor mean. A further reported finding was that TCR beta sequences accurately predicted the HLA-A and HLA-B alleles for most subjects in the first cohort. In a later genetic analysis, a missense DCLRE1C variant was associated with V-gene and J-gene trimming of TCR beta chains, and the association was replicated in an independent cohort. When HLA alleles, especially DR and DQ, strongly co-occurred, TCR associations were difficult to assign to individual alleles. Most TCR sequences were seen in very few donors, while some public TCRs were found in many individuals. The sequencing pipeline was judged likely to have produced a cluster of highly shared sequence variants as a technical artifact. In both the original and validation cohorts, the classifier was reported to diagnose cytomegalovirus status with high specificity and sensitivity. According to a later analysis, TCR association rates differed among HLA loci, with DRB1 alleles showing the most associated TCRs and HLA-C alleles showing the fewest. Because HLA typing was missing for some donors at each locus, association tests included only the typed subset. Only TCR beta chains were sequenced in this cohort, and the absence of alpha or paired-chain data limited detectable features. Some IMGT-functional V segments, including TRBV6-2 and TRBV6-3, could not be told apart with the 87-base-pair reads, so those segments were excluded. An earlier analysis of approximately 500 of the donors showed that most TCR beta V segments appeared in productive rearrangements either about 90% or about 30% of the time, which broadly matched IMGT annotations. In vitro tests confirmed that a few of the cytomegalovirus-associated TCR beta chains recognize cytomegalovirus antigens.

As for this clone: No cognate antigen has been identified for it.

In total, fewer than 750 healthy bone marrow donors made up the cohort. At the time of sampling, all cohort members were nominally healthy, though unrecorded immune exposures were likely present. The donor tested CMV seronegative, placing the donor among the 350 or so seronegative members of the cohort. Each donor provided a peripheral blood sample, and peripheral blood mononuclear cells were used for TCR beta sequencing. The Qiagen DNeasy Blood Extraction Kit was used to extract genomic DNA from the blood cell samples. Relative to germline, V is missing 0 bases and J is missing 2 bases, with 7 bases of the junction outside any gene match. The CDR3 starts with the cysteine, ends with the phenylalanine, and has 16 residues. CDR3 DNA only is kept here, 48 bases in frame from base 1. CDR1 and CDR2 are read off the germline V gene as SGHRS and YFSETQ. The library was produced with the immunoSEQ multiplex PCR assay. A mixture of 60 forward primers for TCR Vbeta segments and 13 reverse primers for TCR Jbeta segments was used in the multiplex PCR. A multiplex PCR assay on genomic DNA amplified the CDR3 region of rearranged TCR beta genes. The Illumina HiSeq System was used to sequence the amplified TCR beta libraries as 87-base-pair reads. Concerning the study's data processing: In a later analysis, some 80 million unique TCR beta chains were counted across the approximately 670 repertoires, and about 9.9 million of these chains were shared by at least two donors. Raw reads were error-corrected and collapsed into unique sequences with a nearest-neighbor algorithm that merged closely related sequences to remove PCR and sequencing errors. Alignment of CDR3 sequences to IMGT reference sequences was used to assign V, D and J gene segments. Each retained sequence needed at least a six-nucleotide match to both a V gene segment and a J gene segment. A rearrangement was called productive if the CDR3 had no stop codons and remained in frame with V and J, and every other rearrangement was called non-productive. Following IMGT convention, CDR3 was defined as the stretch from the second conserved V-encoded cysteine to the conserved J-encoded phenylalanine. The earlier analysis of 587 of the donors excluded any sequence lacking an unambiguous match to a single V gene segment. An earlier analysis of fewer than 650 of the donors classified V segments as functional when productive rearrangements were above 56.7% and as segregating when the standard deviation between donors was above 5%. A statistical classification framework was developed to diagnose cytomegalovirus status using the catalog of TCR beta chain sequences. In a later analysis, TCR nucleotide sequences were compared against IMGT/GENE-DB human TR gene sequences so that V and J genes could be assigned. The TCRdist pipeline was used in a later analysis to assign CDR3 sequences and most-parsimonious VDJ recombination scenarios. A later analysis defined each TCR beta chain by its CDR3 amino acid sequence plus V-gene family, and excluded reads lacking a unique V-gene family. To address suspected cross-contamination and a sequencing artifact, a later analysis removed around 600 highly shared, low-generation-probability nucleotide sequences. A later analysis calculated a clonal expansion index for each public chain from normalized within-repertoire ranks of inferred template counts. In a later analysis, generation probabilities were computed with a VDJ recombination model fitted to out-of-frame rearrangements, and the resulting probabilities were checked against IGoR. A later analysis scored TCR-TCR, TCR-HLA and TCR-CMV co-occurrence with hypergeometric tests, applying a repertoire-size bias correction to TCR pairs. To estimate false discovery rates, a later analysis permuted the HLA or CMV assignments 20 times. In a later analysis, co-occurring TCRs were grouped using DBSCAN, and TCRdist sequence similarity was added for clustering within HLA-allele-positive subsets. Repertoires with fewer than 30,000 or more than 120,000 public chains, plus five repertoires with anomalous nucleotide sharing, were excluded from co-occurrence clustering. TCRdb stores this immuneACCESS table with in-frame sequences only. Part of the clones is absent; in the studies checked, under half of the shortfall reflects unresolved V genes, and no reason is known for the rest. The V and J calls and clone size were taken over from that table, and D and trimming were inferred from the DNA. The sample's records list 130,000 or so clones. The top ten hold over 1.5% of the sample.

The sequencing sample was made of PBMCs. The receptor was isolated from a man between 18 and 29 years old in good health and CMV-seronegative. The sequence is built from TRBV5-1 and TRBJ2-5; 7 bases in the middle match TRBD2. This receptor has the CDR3 CASSLGGSRIQETQYF. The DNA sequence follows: TGCGCCAGCAGCTTGGGCGGGAGTCGTATACAAGAGACCCAGTACTTC.